The 17 T cell receptor beta chains given below trace back to one sample, sequenced in a study of blood T cell repertoires in COVID-19. Produced via immunoSEQ multiplex PCR; TCRdb's table is partial and in-frame only. The sample shows more than 80,000 clones, around 80% of them seen only once. Sequenced material: peripheral blood. All receptors derive from a woman aged 80 or older with active or convalescent COVID-19.

The V gene is TRBV7-9, the J gene TRBJ2-3; 9 bases map to TRBD2. CDR3 length: 15 amino acids. The V segment lost 5 bases and the J segment 6 bases; nucleotides outside the gene matches: 9. The germline gives CDR1 SEHNR, CDR2 FQNEAQ (reference sequence). The chain's CDR3 is CASSQGTSTSDTQYF. In nucleotides, the CDR3 is TGTGCCAGCAGCCAGGGGACTAGCACTTCGGATACGCAGTATTTT.

The chain combines TRBV7-9 with TRBJ2-5; D is possibly TRBD2 (6 bases). This CDR3 region has 15 residues. V was pared by 0 bases and J by 2 bases, with 10 bases between. Germline V gives CDR1 SEHNR, CDR2 FQNEAQ (reference sequence). Written as DNA, the CDR3 is TGTGCCAGCAGCTTAGCGGGCGGGGCACAAGAGACCCAGTACTTC. This codes for CASSLAGGAQETQYF.

CDR3 residues: CASILERDRAQETQYF. In DNA form, the CDR3 reads TGTGCCAGCATCCTCGAAAGGGACAGGGCTCAAGAGACCCAGTACTTC. This chain connects TRBV12-1 to TRBJ2-5; the DNA was not compared with TRBD1, the D call given in the table. TRBV12-1 is noted as a pseudogene. The CDR3 spans 16 residues.

There are a few counts of this clone. The V and J genes are TRBV5-1 and TRBJ1-6; the D gene is possibly TRBD1 (5 bases). CDR1 is SGHRS and CDR2 is YFSETQ in the germline V gene. The V end was cut by 0 bases, the J end by 7 bases, with 11 bases between. There are 15 residues in the CDR3. The CDR3 is CASSLDGWGNSPLHF. CDR3 in DNA: TGCGCCAGCAGCTTGGACGGGTGGGGCAATTCACCCCTCCACTTT.

The V call is TRBV28, the J call TRBJ2-2; TRBD2 matches 8 bases. Trimming cost V 3 bases and J 6 bases; bases outside gene matches: 9. Germline-derived CDR1 and CDR2 are MDHEN and SYDVKM. This CDR3 is built from 16 residues. The CDR3 bases are TGTGCCAGCAGTTTCTTAGCCGGGAGGGTCGCCGGGGAGCTGTTTTTT. Protein sequence: CASSFLAGRVAGELFF.

The chain couples TRBV30 to TRBJ2-4, with a tentative D call TRBD1 (5 bases). CDR3 length: 13 residues. Germline-derived CDR1 and CDR2 are GTSNPN and SVGIG (reference sequence). Between the trimmed V and J ends, which lost 0 bases and 8 bases, there was a span of 11 bases. CDR3 bases: TGTGCCTGGAGTGTTGGGGCAGGGTACATTCAGTACTTC. This translates into CAWSVGAGYIQYF.

This clone was seen only a few times. The chain links TRBV7-2 to TRBJ2-7; no clear D gene. Trimming removed 3 bases at V and 4 bases at J, with 4 bases between. From germline, CDR1 is SGHTA and CDR2 FQGNSA. The length of the CDR3 is 11 residues. The CDR3 loop is CASSFYYEQYF. The CDR3 DNA reads as TGTGCCAGCAGCTTTTATTACGAGCAGTACTTC.

The chain joins TRBV19 to TRBJ1-4, with 9 positions matching TRBD1. Germline V gives CDR1 LNHDA, CDR2 SQIVND (reference sequence). The length of the CDR3 is 16 residues. Trimming at V came to 3 bases and at J to 6 bases, leaving 8 bases not matched to a gene. The CDR3 nucleotides are TGTGCCAGTAGTATTGGGACAGGGAGGGGAGATGAAAAACTGTTTTTT. This sequence encodes CASSIGTGRGDEKLFF.

This chain connects TRBV28 to TRBJ2-5; D possibly corresponds to TRBD2 (6 bases). The length of the CDR3 is 16 residues. CDR1 and CDR2 (germline): MDHEN, SYDVKM. Trimming took off 2 bases at V and 3 bases at J, with 16 bases between the two ends. The CDR3 loop reads CASSLGVADVKETQYF. The CDR3 DNA reads TGTGCCAGCAGTTTAGGGGTAGCGGACGTTAAAGAGACCCAGTACTTC.

The rearrangement uses TRBV24-1 and TRBJ1-2; D is perhaps TRBD1 (5 bases). Trimming removed 7 bases at V and 4 bases at J, with 18 bases between. Germline lookup yields CDR1 KGHDR and CDR2 SFDVKD. This CDR3 is 15 amino acids long. The CDR3 DNA is TGTGCCACCAGCCGGGGGGAAGGGATCCTCTATGGCTACACCTTC. Amino acid sequence: CATSRGEGILYGYTF.

CDR3 region: CASSRGETQYF. Written as DNA, the CDR3 is TGTGCCAGCAGTCGGGGAGAGACCCAGTACTTC. The chain uses TRBV27 and TRBJ2-5; a possible D gene is TRBD2 (5 bases). V was pared by 5 bases and J by 4 bases, with 5 bases between. CDR3 length: 11 residues. Germline V gives CDR1 MNHEY, CDR2 SMNVEV (reference sequence).

This clone has more than one count but fewer than ten. The chain combines TRBV4-3 with TRBJ2-2; the D is unclear. The V end lost 1 base, the J end lost 0 bases, and 9 bases lay between the germline ends. The CDR3 length is 16 residues. Germline lookup yields CDR1 LGHNA and CDR2 YSLEER. CDR3 in amino acids: CASSQGLSPNTGELFF. CDR3 DNA: TGCGCCAGCAGCCAAGGGCTCTCCCCGAACACCGGGGAGCTGTTTTTT.

V and J are TRBV6-6 and TRBJ1-1, with no clear D. Trimming stripped 6 bases from V and 6 bases from J, with 14 bases between. Germline loops: CDR1 MNHNY, CDR2 SVGAGI (reference sequence). The CDR3 covers 13 residues. The CDR3 spells CASRGGVYAEAFF. CDR3 bases: TGTGCCAGCAGGGGCGGGGTTTACGCTGAAGCTTTCTTT.

The rearrangement uses TRBV20-1 and TRBJ2-1; 7 bases line up with TRBD2. Per the germline V gene, CDR1 is DFQATT and CDR2 is SNEGSKA (reference sequence). This CDR3 has 13 amino acids. V lost 3 bases to trimming and J lost 6 bases; unmatched junction nucleotides: 5. CDR3: CSASGLGLNEQFF. Written as DNA, the CDR3 is TGCAGTGCTAGTGGACTAGGCCTCAATGAGCAGTTCTTC.

About this clone: Other DNA sequences in the same sample also yield this CDR3. This rearrangement joins TRBV6-1 to TRBJ2-7; 9 bases map to TRBD2. Germline CDR1 and CDR2: MNHNS and SASEGT. The CDR3 is 15 amino acids. Trimming took 1 base from V and 3 from J; bases not matched to a gene: 4. CDR3 in DNA: TGTGCCAGCAGTGAAGGGGCGGGAGGGGTCTACGAGCAGTACTTC. It codes for CASSEGAGGVYEQYF.

V is TRBV19 and J is TRBJ2-3; 11 positions match TRBD2. This CDR3 has 17 amino acids. The germline gives CDR1 LNHDA, CDR2 SQIVND (reference sequence). V was clipped by 6 bases and J by 6 bases; unmatched bases: 14. CDR3 region: CASSSVIAGGPSDTQYF. The CDR3 DNA is TGTGCCAGTAGCTCAGTTATAGCGGGAGGGCCATCGGATACGCAGTATTTT.

This clone has just a few counts. The chain uses TRBV2 and TRBJ1-2, with D hard to call. The CDR3 totals 12 residues. V shed 7 bases and J shed 4 bases, with 10 bases lying between them. Germline CDR1 and CDR2: SNHLY and FYNNEI. The CDR3 is CASNKEGYGYTF. CDR3 bases: TGTGCCAGCAACAAGGAGGGCTATGGCTACACCTTC.